The subject of this entry is one TCR beta chain. Combining a sample-barcoded 5' primer with a J-beta primer mix, a second PCR ran for 7 to 11 cycles. TCRdb re-derived calls from the 5' RACE reads in MiXCR, one entry per CDR3 protein. The sample holds approximately 780,000 distinct CDR3 sequences, about a quarter seen once. The data are from a study of blood T cells in healthy people across ages. The CDR3 covers 16 residues. Trimming removed 3 bases from V and 7 bases from J, with 18 bases in between. The germline V gene has CDR1 MGHRA and CDR2 YSYEKL. These sequences were also reported in another study, on T cells of mothers and their children.

Material: blood. The chain employs TRBV4-1 and TRBJ1-4; D is possibly TRBD1 (5 bases). The source of this sequence is a boy between 5 and 17 years old in good health. The CDR3 DNA sequence: TGCGCCAGCAGCCATCATAAGGCAGGGAGTAGTGAAAAACTGTTTTTT. Residues: CASSHHKAGSSEKLFF.